This record covers a single T cell receptor beta chain. Its cognate antigen is unknown. These data come from a study of radiotherapy plus CTLA-4 blockade in lung cancer. Overall study context: Patients showed objective responses in roughly 18% of cases, and disease control was achieved by over 25%. Overall study results and limits: Researchers report tumor-derived TCR clones expanding in blood after radiotherapy plus ipilimumab. Early clone dynamics of blood T cells, plus interferon-beta, reportedly predicted response best.

This CDR3 comprises 14 residues. Germline CDR1 is SGHRS and CDR2 is YFSETQ. V lost 3 bases to trimming and J lost 5 bases; unmatched junction nucleotides: 6. Participants had chemo-refractory metastatic non-small-cell lung cancer and were treated with focal radiation plus ipilimumab CTLA-4 blockade. Only in-frame clones appear in the TCRdb table, and some are missing; sequencing was by immunoSEQ multiplex PCR. The repertoire consists of some 110,000 clones, with over 80% occurring once and the leading ten covering just under 7%. This receptor was obtained from a human donor with non-small cell lung cancer that progressed on radiotherapy plus ipilimumab. This chain connects TRBV5-1 to TRBJ1-2, with 8 bases matching TRBD1. The sequenced sample was peripheral blood, obtained from a patient treated with radiotherapy plus ipilimumab. The CDR3: CASSSTGTGYGYTF. The CDR3 DNA reads as TGCGCCAGCAGCTCCACCGGGACAGGTTATGGCTACACCTTC.